Given below is one T cell receptor (beta chain) in context. Its antigen remains unidentified. V lost 5 bases, J lost 6 bases, and 15 bases lay in between. Germline V gives CDR1 LNHNV, CDR2 YYDKDF (reference sequence). The CDR3 extends over 14 amino acids. TCRdb's table, derived via immunoSEQ multiplex PCR, lists solely in-frame clones and lacks some. The sample consists of 130,000 or so clones, roughly 92% of them appearing once. The sample is drawn from a study of T cell responses to AZD1222 COVID-19 vaccine. Study findings and constraints: It should be noted that donors were predominantly white British and more often female, and clonal diversity was possibly underestimated.

The gene calls are TRBV15 and TRBJ2-3; D might be TRBD2 (6 bases). The clonotype originates from an adult in good health. Sequencing was performed on peripheral blood, taken on day 0 of AZD1222 vaccination. This chain's CDR3 is CATSPPTGEDTQYF. As DNA, the CDR3 is TGTGCCACCAGCCCCCCGACGGGGGAGGATACGCAGTATTTT. Variable domain in full (rest from reference TRBV15 and TRBJ2-3): DAMVIQNPRYQVTQFGKPVTLSCSQTLNHNVMYWYQQKSSQAPKLLFHYYDKDFNNEADTPDNFQSRRPNTSFCFLDIRSPGLGDTAMYLCATSPPTGEDTQYFGPGTRLTVL.